Listed below are T cell receptor beta chains from one sample, sequenced in a study of vaccination and CD4 T cells after COVID-19. For these TCRs, the target antigens are not known. Using its own MiXCR run on the PCR reads, TCRdb lists one record per CDR3 protein. The sample has 4,000 to 4,500 distinct CDR3 sequences, about 20% seen once. The specimen was CD4+ T cells from blood, cultured in vitro, collected after SARS-CoV-2 vaccination. These receptors were obtained from a human donor who had recovered from COVID-19. Both conserved end residues are part of each CDR3. A D gene is named only where the DNA matches it firmly. Rows give clone size only sometimes, using once, few, many, or a class for an expanded clone.

abundance: NA; j_gene: TRBJ1-6; v_gene: TRBV3-1; d_gene: NA; CDR3nt: TGTGCCAGCAGCCCGGGTCGGGGAAGGCGGGATTCACCCCTCCACTTT; CDR3aa: CASSPGRGRRDSPLHF
abundance: medium-sized; j_gene: TRBJ2-7; v_gene: TRBV6-1; d_gene: NA; CDR3nt: TGTGCCAGCGAAGACAGGGGAGGGTACGAGCAGTACTTC; CDR3aa: CASEDRGGYEQYF
abundance: NA; j_gene: TRBJ2-7; v_gene: TRBV19; d_gene: TRBD1; CDR3nt: TGTGCCAGTAGTCCAGGGACAGGGACGAGAGAGCAGTACTTC; CDR3aa: CASSPGTGTREQYF
abundance: NA; j_gene: TRBJ2-7; v_gene: TRBV4-1; d_gene: NA; CDR3nt: TGCGCCAGCAGCCAAGATGAAAGGGTGAGGGGCGAGCAGTACTTC; CDR3aa: CASSQDERVRGEQYF
abundance: many; j_gene: TRBJ2-7; v_gene: TRBV19; d_gene: NA; CDR3nt: TGTGCCAGTAGTGTCCGACTGTCCTACGAGCAGTACTTC; CDR3aa: CASSVRLSYEQYF
abundance: once; j_gene: TRBJ1-5; v_gene: TRBV2; d_gene: NA; CDR3nt: TGTGCCAGCAGTGAAGACGTGGGGCCCCAGCATTTT; CDR3aa: CASSEDVGPQHF
abundance: NA; j_gene: TRBJ2-7; v_gene: TRBV18; d_gene: TRBD1; CDR3nt: TGTGCCAGCTCACCGACCCGACAGGGGATCGCCGAGCAGTACTTC; CDR3aa: CASSPTRQGIAEQYF
abundance: NA; j_gene: TRBJ1-1; v_gene: TRBV19; d_gene: NA; CDR3nt: TGTGCCAGTAGCCCGACAAGGGGGGGGGAGACTGAAGCTTTCTTT; CDR3aa: CASSPTRGGETEAFF
abundance: few; j_gene: TRBJ1-6; v_gene: TRBV27; d_gene: TRBD1; CDR3nt: TGTGCCAGCAGTATTCCACCCTCTCGGACAGGGGGGCGATCACCCCTCCACTTT; CDR3aa: CASSIPPSRTGGRSPLHF
abundance: few; j_gene: TRBJ1-1; v_gene: TRBV6-1; d_gene: TRBD1; CDR3nt: TGTGCCAGCAGACAGACAGGGAGAGCTGAAGCTTTCTTT; CDR3aa: CASRQTGRAEAFF
abundance: NA; j_gene: TRBJ1-1; v_gene: TRBV10-3; d_gene: NA; CDR3nt: TGTGCCATCAGTCCGGGGATATCTGCTGAAGCTTTCTTT; CDR3aa: CAISPGISAEAFF
abundance: medium-sized; j_gene: TRBJ1-1; v_gene: TRBV20-1; d_gene: NA; CDR3nt: TGCAGTGCCCGGCAGGGCCTTGGGAACACTGAAGCTTTCTTT; CDR3aa: CSARQGLGNTEAFF
abundance: medium-sized; j_gene: TRBJ2-5; v_gene: TRBV4-1; d_gene: TRBD1; CDR3nt: TGCGCCAGCAGCCAAAGAGGGACAGGGCCTGAGACCCAGTACTTC; CDR3aa: CASSQRGTGPETQYF
abundance: NA; j_gene: TRBJ1-6; v_gene: TRBV5-6; d_gene: TRBD1; CDR3nt: TGTGCCAGCAGCTTGGACCTGACAGGGGCTGGGTCACCCCTCCACTTT; CDR3aa: CASSLDLTGAGSPLHF
abundance: few; j_gene: TRBJ1-1; v_gene: TRBV20-1; d_gene: NA; CDR3nt: TGCAGTGCTAGGGCACAGGGTTACACTGAAGCTTTCTTT; CDR3aa: CSARAQGYTEAFF
abundance: medium-sized; j_gene: TRBJ2-7; v_gene: TRBV7-8; d_gene: NA; CDR3nt: TGTGCCAGCAGCTTAGTGGCAGGATTATACGAGCAGTACTTC; CDR3aa: CASSLVAGLYEQYF
abundance: NA; j_gene: TRBJ2-3; v_gene: TRBV6-1; d_gene: TRBD1; CDR3nt: TGTGCCAGCAGTGGCCGGGACAGGGGAAGCAGAACGCAGTATTTT; CDR3aa: CASSGRDRGSRTQYF